This TCR beta chain was sequenced in a study of OX40 agonist ivuxolimab in advanced cancers. About the research overall: Patients in the trial were receiving intravenous ivuxolimab every 2 weeks, at doses of 0.01 to 10 mg/kg. Broader study findings: Some patients without response likewise showed low normalized clonal expansion.

TCRdb's table, derived via immunoSEQ multiplex PCR, lists solely in-frame clones and lacks some. The sample consists of fewer than 60,000 clones, 87% of them appearing once. As to this clone: Its target is unknown.

This specimen consisted of CD4+ or CD8+ T cells sorted from blood, obtained in a trial of the OX40 agonist ivuxolimab. The receptor was isolated from an adult with an advanced solid tumor such as melanoma, head and neck, liver or kidney cancer.

The DNA for the CDR3 is TGTGCCAGCATCCCCCCCGGGAACGGGAACACTGAAGCTTTCTTT. Encoded protein: CASIPPGNGNTEAFF. The V call is TRBV6-1, the J call TRBJ1-1; D is unresolved. The V and J ends lost 7 bases and 1 base respectively, with 16 bases between them. The CDR3 runs 15 residues. The germline CDR1 and CDR2 sequences are MNHNS and SASEGT.